The source of this T cell receptor beta chain is a study of blood T cells in healthy people across ages. Whole-study findings and limits: Naive CD4+ cells and diversity were both higher in long-lived donors than in aged donors.

This clonotype came up a few times. Its antigen is not identified. CDR1 SQVTM and CDR2 ANQGSEA come from the germline V gene. CDR3 length equals 13 residues. Each donor was a healthy Caucasian individual from Russia, aged roughly 6 to 90. Using a J-beta primer mix together with a sample-barcoded 5' primer, a second PCR was run for 7 to 11 cycles. TCRdb re-derived calls from the 5' RACE reads in MiXCR, one entry per CDR3 protein. The sample has 600,000 to 1,000,000 distinct CDR3 sequences; 20% to 25% are singletons. Another study also made use of these data, one on T cells of mothers and their children. That source notes: The sample comes from some 10 healthy Caucasian donors: mothers and children.

The chain has TRBV29-1 and TRBJ2-5, with 11 bases aligning to TRBD2. The J call is doubtful: the DNA matches TRBJ2-7 better. Sequencing input: blood. The source of this sequence is a boy aged 5-17 years in good health. The CDR3 DNA sequence: TGCAGCGCCCTAGCGGGGGGTAGCGACGAGCAGTACTTC. It yields the protein CSALAGGSDEQYF.